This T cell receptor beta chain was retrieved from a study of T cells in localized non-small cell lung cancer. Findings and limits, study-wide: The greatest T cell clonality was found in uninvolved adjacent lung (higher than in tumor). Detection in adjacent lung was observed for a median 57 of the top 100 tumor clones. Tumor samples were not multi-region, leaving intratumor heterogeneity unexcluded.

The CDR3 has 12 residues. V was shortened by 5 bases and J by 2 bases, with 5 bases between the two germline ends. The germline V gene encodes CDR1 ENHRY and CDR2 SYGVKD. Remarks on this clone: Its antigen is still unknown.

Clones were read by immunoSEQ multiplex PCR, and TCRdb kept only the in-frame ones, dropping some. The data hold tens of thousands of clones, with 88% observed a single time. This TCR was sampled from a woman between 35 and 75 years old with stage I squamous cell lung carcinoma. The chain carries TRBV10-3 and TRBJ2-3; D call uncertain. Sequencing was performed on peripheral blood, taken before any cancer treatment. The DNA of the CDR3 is TGTGCCATCAGTATATCCACAGATACGCAGTATTTT. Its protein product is CAISISTDTQYF.